The 24 T cell receptor beta chains below come from one sample, sequenced in a study of patients and donors after allogeneic stem cell transplantation (dated by TCRdb to the early 2020s). Receptor libraries were prepared by RT-PCR. The sequencer listed for this sample is NextSeq 550. The public sequencing data were trimmed at Q25 with fastp and processed into clonotypes with MiXCR by TCRdb, which kept only in-frame beta chains. Every entry covers one CDR3 protein and lists the most common genes and DNA from its rows. Here the sample has over 200,000 distinct CDR3 sequences; 38% occur a single time. The ten largest clones represent approximately 10% of the sample. The material sequenced was blood, either unsorted or a sorted T cell fraction (not recorded which). These receptors all stem from a human donor who was either an allogeneic HSCT recipient or a stem cell or donor lymphocyte infusion donor (not recorded which). It is not recorded whose cells these are; they may come from a transplant donor.

This clonotype turned up a few times. V usage is TRBV5-1 and J usage is TRBJ1-1, with a tentative D call TRBD1 (6 bases). CDR3 length: 16 amino acids. CDR1 SGHRS and CDR2 YFSETQ come from the germline V gene. The ends were cut back, 0 bases at V and 11 bases at J, with 23 bases in the middle. The CDR3 here is CASSLDQWTASEAAFF. The CDR3 bases are TGCGCCAGCAGCTTGGATCAATGGACAGCCTCCGAAGCGGCTTTCTTT.

This clonotype was counted between two and nine times. The rearrangement links TRBV20-1 to TRBJ1-5; D not certain. From germline, CDR1 is DFQATT and CDR2 SNEGSKA (reference sequence). CDR3 length: 14 residues. V lost 6 bases, J lost 0 bases, and 12 bases lay in between. CDR3 in amino acids: CSASKQASNQPQHF. The CDR3 DNA reads as TGCAGTGCAAGTAAGCAGGCTAGCAATCAGCCCCAGCATTTT.

The chain carries TRBV12-3 or TRBV12-4 and TRBJ1-5; 7 bases align to TRBD1. Trimming at V came to 5 bases and at J to 1 base, leaving 8 bases not matched to a gene. CDR3 length: 16 residues. The CDR3 loop is CASSPTGVSSNQPQHF. The CDR3 DNA reads as TGTGCCAGCAGTCCTACAGGGGTCTCAAGCAATCAGCCCCAGCATTTT.

This clonotype occurred a few times. The V gene is TRBV15, the J gene TRBJ2-2, with D hard to call. The CDR3 runs 13 residues. Germline V lookup: CDR1 LNHNV, CDR2 YYDKDF (reference sequence). V was trimmed by 3 bases and J by 5 bases, leaving 7 bases between them. CDR3 sequence (DNA): TGTGCCACCAGCAGTCACCGGACCGGGGAGCTGTTTTTT. Translation: CATSSHRTGELFF.

There are a few counts of this clonotype. This chain uses TRBV5-1 with TRBJ2-1; 7 nucleotides match TRBD2. There are 15 residues in the CDR3. Per the germline V gene, CDR1 is SGHRS and CDR2 is YFSETQ. V shed 2 bases and J 3 bases; nucleotides not matched to a gene: 5. CDR3 residues: CASSFALAHYNEQFF. In DNA, the CDR3 is TGCGCCAGCAGCTTCGCACTAGCGCACTACAATGAGCAGTTCTTC.

This clonotype was detected only a few times. V usage is TRBV4-1 and J usage is TRBJ2-3; D is perhaps TRBD1 or TRBD2 (6 bases each). V gave up 6 bases and J gave up 4 bases, with 11 bases separating them. Germline lookup yields CDR1 MGHRA and CDR2 YSYEKL. This CDR3 spans 13 amino acids. The CDR3, as DNA: TGCGCCAGCAGACAGGGAGGAGCAGATACGCAGTATTTT. Its translation is CASRQGGADTQYF.

This clonotype was detected many times. The gene calls are TRBV12-3 or TRBV12-4 and TRBJ2-2; D possibly corresponds to TRBD1 (5 bases). V dropped 3 bases and J dropped 6 bases, with 11 bases sitting between them. This CDR3 is 14 amino acids long. This CDR3 reads CASSFQGWAGELFF. For the CDR3, the DNA is TGTGCCAGCAGTTTTCAGGGATGGGCCGGGGAGCTGTTTTTT.

This clonotype is medium-sized in the sample. The gene calls are TRBV10-3 and TRBJ1-5; D unresolved. From germline, CDR1 is ENHRY and CDR2 SYGVKD. The CDR3 sequence is 14 residues long. Trimming removed 2 bases at V and 2 bases at J, with 7 bases between. The CDR3 nucleotides are TGTGCCATCAGTGAGGGTGGAGGCAATCAGCCCCAGCATTTT. The encoded protein is CAISEGGGNQPQHF.

This clonotype appeared a few times. The CDR3 region is CASSYSGSTEAFF. DNA of the CDR3: TGTGCCAGCAGTTACTCGGGGAGCACTGAAGCTTTCTTT. The chain uses TRBV6-5 and TRBJ1-1; D unclear. The CDR3 is made up of 13 amino acids. Looked up from germline, CDR1 is MNHEY and CDR2 is SVGAGI. Trimming removed 0 bases at V and 4 bases at J, with 6 bases between.

This chain uses TRBV14 with TRBJ2-7; 8 bases are shared with TRBD1. Germline assignment: CDR1 SGHDN and CDR2 FVKESK. This CDR3 spans 15 amino acids. V dropped 4 bases and J dropped 4; count of bases not matched to a gene: 9. CDR3 in amino acids: CASSLHRGRNYEQYF. The CDR3 DNA sequence: TGTGCCAGCAGCCTTCACAGGGGGAGAAATTACGAGCAGTACTTC.

The V and J genes are TRBV7-8 and TRBJ1-6, with 12 bases identical to TRBD1. Germline CDR1 is SGHVS and CDR2 is FQNEAQ. The V and J ends lost 1 base and 2 bases, in that order; junction bases with no gene match: 6. This CDR3 is built from 19 residues. This chain's CDR3 is CASSLGGQGARAYNSPLHF. CDR3 in DNA: TGTGCCAGCAGCTTAGGGGGACAGGGGGCAAGGGCCTATAATTCACCCCTCCACTTT.

The rearrangement uses TRBV7-6 and TRBJ2-1; no reliable D call. Germline CDR1 reads SGHVS; CDR2 reads FNYEAQ. V lost 4 bases and J lost 3, with 19 bases in between. The CDR3 spans 17 residues. The CDR3 nucleotides read TGTGCCAGCAGCTCCAAGCCGGAGAGTTACTTCTACAATGAGCAGTTCTTC. Residues: CASSSKPESYFYNEQFF.

V gene TRBV4-1 combines with J gene TRBJ1-1, with a tentative D call TRBD1 (5 bases). The CDR3 runs to 15 residues. Germline V CDR1 and CDR2: MGHRA, YSYEKL. V was trimmed by 4 bases and J by 4 bases, leaving 16 bases between them. The CDR3 spells CASSRTGTGGTEAFF. The DNA of the CDR3 is TGCGCCAGCAGCCGGACCGGGACCGGTGGCACTGAAGCTTTCTTT.

The rearrangement joins TRBV2 to TRBJ2-4; D is uncertain. Germline CDR1 and CDR2: SNHLY and FYNNEI. With 3 bases removed from V and 4 bases from J, the gap between germline ends came to 7 bases. This CDR3 is 13 amino acids long. The CDR3 region has the DNA TGTGCCAGCAGTGAGGCCAGGAAAAACATTCAGTACTTC. Translation: CASSEARKNIQYF.

This clonotype was recorded a few times. CDR3: CASSLNRARQPQHF. The CDR3 coding sequence is TGTGCCAGCAGCTTAAACAGGGCTAGACAGCCCCAGCATTTT. The chain links TRBV11-2 to TRBJ1-5; D may be TRBD1 (6 bases). Germline V CDR1 and CDR2: SGHAT, FQNNGV. This CDR3 comprises 14 residues. V lost 2 bases and J 7 bases, leaving 12 bases between the germline ends.

This chain uses TRBV12-3 or TRBV12-4 with TRBJ1-1, with 8 bases matching TRBD1. The CDR3 loop spans 14 amino acids. The ends lost 5 bases at V and 6 bases at J; junction bases unmatched: 8. The CDR3 protein is CASSTGTGRPEAFF. The DNA for the CDR3 is TGTGCCAGCAGTACCGGGACAGGACGGCCTGAAGCTTTCTTT.

The table lists this clonotype with a few counts. CDR3 loop: CASMGGAAYGYTF. The CDR3 DNA reads TGTGCCAGCATGGGGGGCGCGGCCTATGGCTACACCTTC. V gene TRBV25-1 combines with J gene TRBJ1-2; D possibly corresponds to TRBD1 (6 bases). The CDR3 is 13 residues long. The V gene's germline CDR1 is MGHDK and CDR2 SYGVNS. V lost 7 bases to trimming and J lost 4 bases, with 13 bases between them.

This clonotype has more than one count but fewer than ten. The rearrangement links TRBV5-1 to TRBJ2-1; a possible D gene is TRBD2 (7 bases). From germline, CDR1 is SGHRS and CDR2 YFSETQ. The ends were cut back, 2 bases at V and 5 bases at J, with 17 bases in the middle. CDR3 length: 16 residues. The CDR3 nucleotides read TGCGCCAGCAGCTTTCCTATGGCGGGGGCAAACAATGAGCAGTTCTTC. It specifies CASSFPMAGANNEQFF.

The J gene is TRBJ1-2, the V gene TRBV7-9; D remains unclear. The germline V and J ends were trimmed by 4 bases and 5 bases, with 20 bases remaining between them. The CDR3 spans 16 residues. Germline CDR1 and CDR2: SEHNR and FQNEAQ (reference sequence). This CDR3 is CASSSQNYGLWYGYTF. CDR3 nucleotide sequence: TGTGCCAGCAGCTCCCAAAATTACGGGCTTTGGTATGGCTACACCTTC.

V usage is TRBV29-1 and J usage is TRBJ1-1; D is unclear. The germline V gene has CDR1 SQVTM and CDR2 ANQGSEA. The length of the CDR3 is 12 residues. The V end lost 2 bases, the J end lost 0 bases, and 4 bases lay between the germline ends. CDR3 amino acids: CSVEKVNTEAFF. The DNA of the CDR3 is TGCAGCGTTGAAAAGGTGAACACTGAAGCTTTCTTT.

The chain links TRBV28 to TRBJ1-1, with D perhaps TRBD1 (5 bases). Germline-derived CDR1 and CDR2 are MDHEN and SYDVKM. The CDR3 loop spans 14 amino acids. The V end lost 6 bases, the J end lost 5 bases, and 16 bases lay between the germline ends. Here the CDR3 DNA reads TGTGCCAGCAGCCGTGGGGGAAGGAATACTGAAGCTTTCTTT. The encoded protein is CASSRGGRNTEAFF.

There are a few counts of this clonotype. The rearrangement links TRBV18 to TRBJ2-5, with 8 bases fitting TRBD1. J gave up 13 bases and V 2 bases, and 9 bases lay outside the gene matches. Germline V gives CDR1 KGHSH, CDR2 LQKENI. The CDR3 has 13 residues. The CDR3 reads CASSPNPGQGWYF. Written as DNA, the CDR3 is TGTGCCAGCTCACCAAACCCCGGACAGGGTTGGTACTTC. Drawing the rest from reference TRBV18 and TRBJ2-5, the complete variable domain is NAGVMQNPRHLVRRRGQEARLRCSPMKGHSHVYWYRQLPEEGLKFMVYLQKENIIDESGMPKERFSAEFPKEGPSILRIQQVVRGDSAAYFCASSPNPGQGWYFGPGTRLLVL.

This clonotype was found a few times. The rearrangement links TRBV9 to TRBJ2-5, with TRBD1 identical over 7 bases. Germline CDR1 SGDLS, CDR2 YYNGEE. V lost 0 bases, J lost 4 bases, and 0 bases stayed unmatched. The CDR3 is made up of 13 amino acids. The CDR3, as DNA: TGTGCCAGCAGCGTAGAGGGGGCAGAGACCCAGTACTTC. Protein sequence: CASSVEGAETQYF. The full variable domain, rest sourced from reference TRBV9 and TRBJ2-5, is DSGVTQTPKHLITATGQRVTLRCSPRSGDLSVYWYQQSLDQGLQFLIQYYNGEERAKGNILERFSAQQFPDLHSELNLSSLELGDSALYFCASSVEGAETQYFGPGTRLLVL.

The chain joins TRBV4-1 to TRBJ1-1; tentative D call: TRBD1 (6 bases). CDR3 length: 17 amino acids. The V gene lost 6 bases and the J gene lost 0 bases, with 20 bases spanning the gap. The germline gives CDR1 MGHRA, CDR2 YSYEKL. CDR3 region: CASRQGLRGPLNTEAFF. The CDR3, as DNA: TGCGCCAGCAGGCAGGGGCTCAGGGGACCTTTGAACACTGAAGCTTTCTTT.